The 27 T cell receptor beta chains listed next were all sequenced from one sample in a study of cytomegalovirus exposure and HLA in healthy donors. The PCR had 60 Vbeta and 13 Jbeta primers. Here immunoSEQ multiplex PCR was the method, and the copy in TCRdb shows in-frame clones only, minus some. The sample records about 35,000 clones, about 80% being singletons. Material: PBMCs. These receptors originate from a male donor in good health and CMV-seronegative.

CDR3 DNA sequence: TGTGCCAGCAGCTTGGAGGGCGGGGGTCGAGGCTACACCTTC. Its protein is CASSLEGGGRGYTF. V usage is TRBV7-8 and J usage is TRBJ1-2, with D possibly being TRBD1 (5 bases). Per germline, CDR1 SGHVS and CDR2 FQNEAQ. This CDR3 spans 14 amino acids. V lost 3 bases, J lost 8 bases, and 16 bases lay in between.

This chain connects TRBV11-2 to TRBJ1-4, with D hard to call. Germline CDR1 SGHAT, CDR2 FQNNGV. The CDR3 runs 14 residues. The ends were cut back, 5 bases at V and 3 bases at J, with 10 bases in the middle. The CDR3 DNA follows: TGTGCCAGCAGCGTCGTCGGGTCTAATGAAAAACTGTTTTTT. This sequence encodes CASSVVGSNEKLFF. The complete variable domain, with remaining parts taken from reference TRBV11-2 and TRBJ1-4, reads EAGVAQSPRYKIIEKRQSVAFWCNPISGHATLYWYQQILGQGPKLLIQFQNNGVVDDSQLPKDRFSAERLKGVDSTLKIQPAKLEDSAVYLCASSVVGSNEKLFFGSGTQLSVL.

The chain links TRBV5-6 to TRBJ2-7; D unclear. V gave up 4 bases and J gave up 7 bases, with 18 bases separating them. The CDR3 covers 14 residues. The germline V gene has CDR1 SGHDT and CDR2 YYEEEE. The CDR3 sequence: CASSVGHWSREQYF. The CDR3 DNA follows: TGTGCCAGCAGCGTCGGTCATTGGTCTCGGGAGCAGTACTTC. Full variable domain (remainder filled in from reference TRBV5-6 and TRBJ2-7): DAGVTQSPTHLIKTRGQQVTLRCSPKSGHDTVSWYQQALGQGPQFIFQYYEEEERQRGNFPDRFSGHQFPNYSSELNVNALLLGDSALYLCASSVGHWSREQYFGPGTRLTVT.

This chain links TRBV9 with TRBJ2-3; 9 bases are a match to TRBD2. Germline V gene data show CDR1 as SGDLS and CDR2 as YYNGEE. This CDR3 region has 16 residues. V lost 1 base and J lost 1; bases outside the gene matches: 4. CDR3 nucleotides: TGTGCCAGCAGCGTAAGTCGACTAGCGGGCACAGATACGCAGTATTTT. This gives the protein CASSVSRLAGTDTQYF.

The V and J genes are TRBV7-2 and TRBJ1-2; 12 positions match TRBD1. V lost 5 bases and J lost 7; bases outside the gene matches: 8. The germline V gene encodes CDR1 SGHTA and CDR2 FQGNSA. The CDR3 runs 15 residues. The CDR3 DNA sequence: TGTGCCAGCAGCCAACGGGACAGGGGGCTTGGTGGCTACACCTTC. It translates to CASSQRDRGLGGYTF.

The chain uses TRBV2 and TRBJ1-2; 10 bases are shared with TRBD1. Germline-derived CDR1 and CDR2 are SNHLY and FYNNEI. The V segment lost 4 bases and the J segment 5 bases; nucleotides outside the gene matches: 4. The CDR3 contains 14 residues. The CDR3 DNA is TGTGCCAGCAGTGGACAGGGGGCAGGATATGGCTACACCTTC. The encoded protein is CASSGQGAGYGYTF.

The DNA of the CDR3 is TGTGCCAGCAGCCCCACTCCCGAGACAGGAATCTATGGCTACACCTTC. It specifies CASSPTPETGIYGYTF. The chain carries TRBV13 and TRBJ1-2; TRBD1 is a possible D gene (6 bases). The CDR3 runs to 16 residues. Germline CDR1 and CDR2: PRHDT and FYEKMQ (reference sequence). Trimming cost V 5 bases and J 4 bases, with 20 bases left between them.

The chain joins TRBV5-4 to TRBJ2-5, with TRBD2 as a possible D gene (5 bases). Germline values: CDR1 SGHNT, CDR2 YYREEE (reference sequence). Trimming shortened V by 4 bases and J by 5 bases, and 21 bases separated the two germline ends. The CDR3 consists of 16 residues. The CDR3 sequence: CASSRTGVPDGETQYF. Here the CDR3 DNA reads TGTGCCAGCAGCAGAACCGGGGTCCCGGACGGGGAGACCCAGTACTTC.

DNA of the CDR3: TGCGCCAGCAGCCATGGGACAGGGGAGAGCAATCAGCCCCAGCATTTT. Translated, it gives CASSHGTGESNQPQHF. The chain recombines TRBV4-1 with TRBJ1-5; the match to TRBD1 covers 10 bases. Germline V lookup: CDR1 MGHRA, CDR2 YSYEKL. With V trimmed by 3 bases and J by 1 base, 3 bases remained unmatched. The CDR3 consists of 16 residues.

The V and J genes are TRBV7-3 and TRBJ1-2, with TRBD1 matching 9 bases. The CDR3 is 17 amino acids. J gave up 6 bases and V 0 bases, and 11 bases lay outside the gene matches. Germline CDR1 SGHTA, CDR2 FQGTGA. CDR3 in DNA: TGTGCCAGCAGCTTAACGCACCTTTCACAGGGGGCGGATGGCTACACCTTC. This translates into CASSLTHLSQGADGYTF.

This chain connects TRBV19 to TRBJ1-2, with D possibly matching TRBD1 (6 bases). Germline CDR1 LNHDA, CDR2 SQIVND (reference sequence). CDR3 length equals 14 residues. V was shortened by 3 bases and J by 4 bases, with 12 bases between the two germline ends. The CDR3 coding sequence is TGTGCCAGTAGTATCCACAGGGTGGGCTATGGCTACACCTTC. The encoded protein is CASSIHRVGYGYTF. Full variable domain (remainder filled in from reference TRBV19 and TRBJ1-2): DGGITQSPKYLFRKEGQNVTLSCEQNLNHDAMYWYRQDPGQGLRLIYYSQIVNDFQKGDIAEGYSVSREKKESFPLTVTSAQKNPTAFYLCASSIHRVGYGYTFGSGTRLTVV.

This clone was observed a handful of times. J is TRBJ1-1 and V is TRBV2, with D hard to call. The germline V gene encodes CDR1 SNHLY and CDR2 FYNNEI. This CDR3 contains 14 residues. The V gene lost 10 bases and the J gene lost 1 base, with 16 bases spanning the gap. The CDR3 DNA reads TGTGCCATAAAGAGGGCAGGACCGAACACTGAAGCTTTCTTT. Translated: CAIKRAGPNTEAFF.

V and J are TRBV30 and TRBJ1-3; 7 nucleotides match TRBD1. Trimming took 3 bases from V and 0 from J; bases not matched to a gene: 5. The length of the CDR3 is 15 residues. Germline V gives CDR1 GTSNPN, CDR2 SVGIG (reference sequence). CDR3 sequence (DNA): TGTGCCTGGAGAGACAGGGTCTCCTCTGGAAACACCATATATTTT. It codes for CAWRDRVSSGNTIYF.

This rearrangement joins TRBV12-5 to TRBJ2-1; 9 bases align to TRBD2. Germline lookup yields CDR1 LGHNT and CDR2 FRNRAP. Trimming cost V 6 bases and J 10 bases; bases outside gene matches: 7. The CDR3 runs to 13 residues. The CDR3 nucleotides are TGTGCTAGTGGACTGGGACTAGCTGTAGAGCAGTTCTTC. It codes for CASGLGLAVEQFF.

This chain joins TRBV9 and TRBJ2-4, with no clear D. The germline CDR1 and CDR2 sequences are SGDLS and YYNGEE. V was trimmed by 2 bases and J by 7 bases, leaving 13 bases between them. The length of the CDR3 is 14 residues. The CDR3 DNA is TGTGCCAGCAGCGTCGAGGCGGATTCCAACATTCAGTACTTC. This sequence encodes CASSVEADSNIQYF. The full variable domain, rest sourced from reference TRBV9 and TRBJ2-4, is DSGVTQTPKHLITATGQRVTLRCSPRSGDLSVYWYQQSLDQGLQFLIQYYNGEERAKGNILERFSAQQFPDLHSELNLSSLELGDSALYFCASSVEADSNIQYFGAGTRLSVL.

J is TRBJ2-7 and V is TRBV4-1; 8 bases line up with TRBD1. This CDR3 comprises 16 residues. The ends lost 2 bases at V and 0 bases at J; junction bases unmatched: 6. In germline, CDR1 is MGHRA, CDR2 YSYEKL. The CDR3 bases are TGCGCCAGCAGCCAATTACAGGGGGTTAGCTCCTACGAGCAGTACTTC. Amino acid sequence: CASSQLQGVSSYEQYF.

A few counts support this clone. The chain is built from TRBV7-9 and TRBJ1-6, with D perhaps matching TRBD1 (5 bases). Trimming shortened V by 0 bases and J by 7 bases, and 10 bases separated the two germline ends. This CDR3 is 15 amino acids long. Germline V gene lookup returns CDR1 SEHNR and CDR2 FQNEAQ (reference sequence). The CDR3 DNA reads as TGTGCCAGCAGCTTAGCGCTGTCAGGGAATTCACCCCTCCACTTT. Translation: CASSLALSGNSPLHF.

V and J are TRBV7-3 and TRBJ2-7; 10 bases match TRBD1. Germline V gene sequence: CDR1 SGHTA, CDR2 FQGTGA. V shed 4 bases, J shed 7 bases, and the junction held 16 bases outside the gene matches. This CDR3 comprises 17 residues. CDR3 protein: CASSSGNRDRGLREQYF. The CDR3 coding sequence is TGTGCCAGCAGCTCCGGAAATCGGGACAGGGGTTTAAGGGAGCAGTACTTC.

The chain employs TRBV6-1 and TRBJ2-5; TRBD1 matches at 7 bases. The CDR3 sequence is 13 residues long. Germline-derived CDR1 and CDR2 are MNHNS and SASEGT. With 6 bases clipped from V and 2 bases from J, the junction kept 3 bases outside the gene matches. The CDR3 loop reads CASRLGQQETQYF. As DNA, the CDR3 is TGTGCCAGCAGGCTGGGACAGCAAGAGACCCAGTACTTC.

The chain combines TRBV2 with TRBJ1-5, with unresolved D. CDR3 size: 13 residues. V was cut by 7 bases and J by 2 bases, with 9 bases left in between. The germline gives CDR1 SNHLY, CDR2 FYNNEI. The CDR3 DNA sequence: TGTGCCAGCAAGTCGGAGGGCAATCAGCCCCAGCATTTT. Translating gives CASKSEGNQPQHF.

There are a few counts of this clone. The gene calls are TRBV7-9 and TRBJ2-7; TRBD2 matches at 7 bases. The CDR3 loop spans 14 amino acids. The trim removed 3 bases at V and 1 base at J, leaving 3 bases unmatched. Germline V gives CDR1 SEHNR, CDR2 FQNEAQ (reference sequence). CDR3 in DNA: TGTGCCAGCAGCTTCTCCGGGGGGTCCTACGAGCAGTACTTC. Translating it yields CASSFSGGSYEQYF.

The chain recombines TRBV19 with TRBJ2-3; D may be TRBD2 (6 bases). The CDR3 is made up of 13 amino acids. The germline CDR1 and CDR2 sequences are LNHDA and SQIVND (reference sequence). Deletions cut 3 bases from V and 3 bases from J, with 7 bases between. The CDR3, as DNA: TGTGCCAGTAGTATGGGGAGGACAGATACGCAGTATTTT. This gives the protein CASSMGRTDTQYF.

The J gene is TRBJ2-3, the V gene TRBV10-3; 12 bases agree with TRBD2. Germline CDR1 ENHRY, CDR2 SYGVKD. This CDR3 has 19 residues. Trimming at V came to 7 bases and at J to 5 bases, leaving 19 bases not matched to a gene. The CDR3 region is CAINEPGLAGRGGEDTQYF. Written as DNA, the CDR3 is TGTGCCATCAATGAACCGGGACTAGCGGGTCGGGGCGGTGAAGATACGCAGTATTTT.

The rearrangement joins TRBV4-2 to TRBJ1-2; no firm D call. The CDR3 totals 13 residues. The V end lost 3 bases, the J end lost 3 bases, and 8 bases lay between the germline ends. Germline CDR1 reads LGHNA; CDR2 reads YNFKEQ. This CDR3 reads CASSHQDYYGYTF. CDR3 bases: TGTGCCAGCAGCCACCAGGATTACTATGGCTACACCTTC.

The V and J genes are TRBV7-2 and TRBJ2-1; 9 bases agree with TRBD2. Germline trimming cut 3 bases from V and 4 bases from J; bases unmatched to any gene: 4. Germline loops: CDR1 SGHTA, CDR2 FQGNSA. The CDR3 covers 15 residues. The CDR3 coding sequence is TGTGCCAGCAGCTTCTCCAGCGGGAGGTACAATGAGCAGTTCTTC. This sequence encodes CASSFSSGRYNEQFF.

This sequence joins TRBV28 and TRBJ2-7, with 11 bases identical to TRBD2. Trimming took 5 bases from V and 3 from J; bases not matched to a gene: 3. The CDR3 extends over 14 amino acids. Germline values: CDR1 MDHEN, CDR2 SYDVKM. The DNA of the CDR3 is TGTGCCAGCAGTATCCTAGCGGGAGGCTACGAGCAGTACTTC. It codes for CASSILAGGYEQYF.

A word on this clone: The germline gene is not matched at one end of the junction; a read error may be the cause. The chain uses TRBV9 and TRBJ2-7; perhaps TRBD2 as D (7 bases). The CDR3 totals 16 residues. Germline V gene lookup returns CDR1 SGDLS and CDR2 YYNGEE. In nucleotides, the CDR3 is TGTGCCAGCAGCGTAGGGGGGTCGGGGGGCTCCTACGAGCAATACTTC. Protein sequence: CASSVGGSGGSYEQYF.